These 11 T cell receptor beta chains came from one sample sequenced in a study of OX40 agonist ivuxolimab in advanced cancers. Repertoires were generated with immunoSEQ multiplex PCR, while TCRdb's copy carries only in-frame clones and drops some. The sample comprises about 52,000 clones, roughly 90% of which are singletons, and around 6.9% rests with the top ten. This specimen was CD4+ or CD8+ T cells sorted from blood, taken in a trial of the OX40 agonist ivuxolimab. The receptors originated from an adult with an advanced solid tumor such as melanoma, head and neck, liver or kidney cancer.

CDR3 DNA sequence: TGCGCCAGCAGCTTGAAACCTGAGGGAGCTGGGGCCAACGTCCTGACTTTC. Translated: CASSLKPEGAGANVLTF. The chain carries TRBV5-1 and TRBJ2-6; a weak D match, TRBD2 (5 bases). Germline V gene sequence: CDR1 SGHRS, CDR2 YFSETQ. V lost 1 base, J lost 2 bases, and 13 bases lay in between. The CDR3 sequence is 17 residues long.

The rearrangement links TRBV2 to TRBJ1-2; D might be TRBD1 (5 bases). Germline assignment: CDR1 SNHLY and CDR2 FYNNEI. Trimming cost V 8 bases and J 2 bases, with 15 bases left between them. The CDR3 sequence is 14 residues long. CDR3 residues: CASRRTTLNYGYTF. Written as DNA, the CDR3 is TGTGCCAGCCGTAGGACAACGCTAAACTATGGCTACACCTTC.

The rearrangement joins TRBV19 to TRBJ1-2; TRBD1 matches at 10 bases. Trimming took 3 bases from V and 6 from J; bases not matched to a gene: 1. This CDR3 spans 13 amino acids. Germline V gene lookup returns CDR1 LNHDA and CDR2 SQIVND (reference sequence). CDR3: CASSIGQGDGYTF. The CDR3 region has the DNA TGTGCCAGTAGTATCGGACAGGGGGATGGCTACACCTTC.

This rearrangement joins TRBV30 to TRBJ2-3; TRBD1 might be the D (5 bases). From germline, CDR1 is GTSNPN and CDR2 SVGIG (reference sequence). This CDR3 comprises 12 residues. The V and J ends lost 1 base and 7 bases respectively, with 9 bases between them. The CDR3 bases are TGTGCCTGGAGTGATAGGGGATATACGCAGTATTTT. Translated, it gives CAWSDRGYTQYF.

V gene TRBV7-9 combines with J gene TRBJ1-1, with TRBD1 as a possible D gene (5 bases). V was cut by 4 bases and J by 6 bases, with 15 bases left in between. The CDR3 loop spans 14 amino acids. CDR1 is SEHNR and CDR2 is FQNEAQ in the germline V gene (reference sequence). As DNA, the CDR3 is TGTGCCAGCAGCTCAAGGGGTTTGATTTCTGAAGCTTTCTTT. Translation gives CASSSRGLISEAFF.

The CDR3 nucleotides read TGTGCCAGCAGTTTTAGCGGGGGGGGTAATGAGCAGTTCTTC. This gives the protein CASSFSGGGNEQFF. The chain couples TRBV6-5 to TRBJ2-1; TRBD2 aligns across 11 bases. Germline-derived CDR1 and CDR2 are MNHEY and SVGAGI. The CDR3 has 14 amino acids. J gave up 7 bases and V 4 bases, and 3 bases lay outside the gene matches.

The genes are TRBV5-6 and TRBJ1-3; 7 bases line up with TRBD1. There are 15 residues in the CDR3. The V and J ends lost 4 bases and 3 bases, in that order; junction bases with no gene match: 7. Germline assignment: CDR1 SGHDT and CDR2 YYEEEE. CDR3 coding DNA: TGTGCCAGCAGCGGATGGGGACAGAATGGAAACACCATATATTTT. Its translation: CASSGWGQNGNTIYF.

The chain uses TRBV6-1 and TRBJ2-4, with D uncertain. CDR1 is MNHNS and CDR2 is SASEGT in the germline V gene. Trimming took off 4 bases at V and 3 bases at J, with 10 bases between the two ends. The CDR3 contains 14 residues. CDR3 sequence reads: CASSGRVIKNIQYF. The CDR3 DNA follows: TGTGCCAGCAGTGGTAGAGTAATCAAAAACATTCAGTACTTC.

The rearrangement joins TRBV27 to TRBJ1-3; D is uncertain. The V and J ends lost 5 bases and 4 bases respectively, with 15 bases between them. Germline V gene lookup returns CDR1 MNHEY and CDR2 SMNVEV (reference sequence). The CDR3 has 15 residues. The CDR3 DNA follows: TGTGCCAGCAGTCCCCTATTCAGGCCCGGAAACACCATATATTTT. Its translation is CASSPLFRPGNTIYF.

This chain connects TRBV18 to TRBJ1-6; D is unresolved. V was trimmed by 4 bases and J by 0 bases, leaving 16 bases between them. Looked up from germline, CDR1 is KGHSH and CDR2 is LQKENI. This CDR3 comprises 18 residues. The CDR3, as DNA: TGTGCCAGCTCACTTAAGACGGCCACAAGCTCCTATAATTCACCCCTCCACTTT. This codes for CASSLKTATSSYNSPLHF.

The chain employs TRBV29-1 and TRBJ1-1; unclear D gene. Germline loops: CDR1 SQVTM, CDR2 ANQGSEA. This CDR3 has 16 amino acids. The ends were cut back, 0 bases at V and 5 bases at J, with 19 bases in the middle. The CDR3 loop reads CSVEDASGTTRTEAFF. DNA of the CDR3: TGCAGCGTTGAAGATGCCTCGGGCACCACTCGGACTGAAGCTTTCTTT.